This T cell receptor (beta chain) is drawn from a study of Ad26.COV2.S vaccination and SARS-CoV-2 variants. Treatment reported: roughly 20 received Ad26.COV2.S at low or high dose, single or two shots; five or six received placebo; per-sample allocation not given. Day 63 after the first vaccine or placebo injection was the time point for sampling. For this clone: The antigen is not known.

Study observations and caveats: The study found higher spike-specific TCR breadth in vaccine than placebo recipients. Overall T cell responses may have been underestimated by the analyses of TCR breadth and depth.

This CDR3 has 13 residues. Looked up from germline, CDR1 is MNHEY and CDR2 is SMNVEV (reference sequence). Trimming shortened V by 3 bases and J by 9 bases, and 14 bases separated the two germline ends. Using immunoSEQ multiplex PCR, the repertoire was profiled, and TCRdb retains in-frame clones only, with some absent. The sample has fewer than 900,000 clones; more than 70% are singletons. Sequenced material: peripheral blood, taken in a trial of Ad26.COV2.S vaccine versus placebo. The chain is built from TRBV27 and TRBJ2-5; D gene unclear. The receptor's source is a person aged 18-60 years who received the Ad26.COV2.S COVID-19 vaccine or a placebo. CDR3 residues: CASSLLASPPQYF. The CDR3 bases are TGTGCCAGCAGTTTGTTGGCTTCTCCTCCCCAGTACTTC.